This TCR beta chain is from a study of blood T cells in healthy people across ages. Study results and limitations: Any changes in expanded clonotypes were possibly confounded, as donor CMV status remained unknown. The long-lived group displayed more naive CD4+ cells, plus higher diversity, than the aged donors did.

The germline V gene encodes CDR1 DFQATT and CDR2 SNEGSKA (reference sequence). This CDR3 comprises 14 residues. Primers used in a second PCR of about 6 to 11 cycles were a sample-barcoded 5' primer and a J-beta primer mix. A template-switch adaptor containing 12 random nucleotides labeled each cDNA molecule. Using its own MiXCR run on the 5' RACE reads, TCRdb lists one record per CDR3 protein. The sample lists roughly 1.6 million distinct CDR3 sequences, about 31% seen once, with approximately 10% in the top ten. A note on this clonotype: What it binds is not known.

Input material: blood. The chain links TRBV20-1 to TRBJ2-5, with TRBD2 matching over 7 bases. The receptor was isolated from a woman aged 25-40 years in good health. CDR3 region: CRAQRGVLGETQYF. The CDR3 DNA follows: TGCAGAGCTCAGCGGGGAGTGTTGGGTGAGACCCAGTACTTC.